This is a list of T cell receptor beta chains from one sample in a study of blood T cell repertoires in COVID-19. Data came from immunoSEQ multiplex PCR; TCRdb stores just in-frame clones and leaves some out. The table shows 100,000 or so clones, with around 74% occurring only once. The sequenced sample consisted of peripheral blood. Receptors originate from a woman aged 70-85 years with acute or convalescent COVID-19. Both conserved end residues are trimmed from each CDR3.

j_call	cdr3_length	v_call	cdr3_aa
TRBJ2-3	14	TRBV19	ASSRGGAPGTDTQY
TRBJ2-2	15	TRBV5-1	ASSLYAGTVNTGELF
TRBJ2-2	13	TRBV9	ASSGGLAQNGELF
TRBJ2-1	13	TRBV7-2	ASILQQSSYNEQF
TRBJ2-5	11	TRBV30	ASELAGGPQQY
TRBJ1-5	13	TRBV5-1	ASSVSGQGDQPQH
TRBJ1-5	14	TRBV7-8	ASSPGEPHSNQPQH
TRBJ2-5	9	TRBV11-2	ASRAGPQQY
TRBJ1-2	11	TRBV12-3/TRBV12-4	ASSFGGRGGYT
TRBJ2-3	15	TRBV5-1	ASSPNRGGTSTDTQY
TRBJ1-1	16	TRBV27	ASSLSIPSGTGDTEAF
TRBJ2-3	12	TRBV6-5	ASSKGVSTDTQY
TRBJ2-2	13	TRBV9	ASSVFGGTTGELF
TRBJ1-1	13	TRBV5-4	ASSLGGLGDTEAF
TRBJ2-7	13	TRBV11-1	ASSLRTRVFYEQY
TRBJ2-3	13	TRBV10-3	AIGGDITLTDTQY
TRBJ1-1	13	TRBV4-3	ASSQERNRNTEAF